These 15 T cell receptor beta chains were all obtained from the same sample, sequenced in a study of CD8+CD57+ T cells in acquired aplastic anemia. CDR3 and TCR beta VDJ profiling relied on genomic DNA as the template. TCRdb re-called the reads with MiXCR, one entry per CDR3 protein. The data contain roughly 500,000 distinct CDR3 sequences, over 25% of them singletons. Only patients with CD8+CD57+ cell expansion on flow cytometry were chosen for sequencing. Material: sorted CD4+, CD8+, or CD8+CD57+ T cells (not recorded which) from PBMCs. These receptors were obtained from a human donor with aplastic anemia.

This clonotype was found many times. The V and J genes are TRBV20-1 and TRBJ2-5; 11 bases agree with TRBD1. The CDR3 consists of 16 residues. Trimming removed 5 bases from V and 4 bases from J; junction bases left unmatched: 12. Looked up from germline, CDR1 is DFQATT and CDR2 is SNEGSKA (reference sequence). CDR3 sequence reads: CSAGQGTGGSGETQYF. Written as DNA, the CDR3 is TGCAGTGCTGGCCAAGGGACAGGGGGATCGGGAGAGACCCAGTACTTC.

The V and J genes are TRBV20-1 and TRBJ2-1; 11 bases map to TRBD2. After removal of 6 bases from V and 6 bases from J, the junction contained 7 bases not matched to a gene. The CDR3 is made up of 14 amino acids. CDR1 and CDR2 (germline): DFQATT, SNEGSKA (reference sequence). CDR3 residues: CSATLAGVPNEQFF. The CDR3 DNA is TGCAGTGCCACACTAGCGGGAGTTCCCAATGAGCAGTTCTTC.

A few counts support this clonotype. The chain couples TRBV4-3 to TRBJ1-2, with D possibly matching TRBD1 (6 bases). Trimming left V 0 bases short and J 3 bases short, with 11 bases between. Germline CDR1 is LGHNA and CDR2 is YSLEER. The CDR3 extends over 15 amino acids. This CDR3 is CASSQDFPGDYGYTF. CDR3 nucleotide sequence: TGCGCCAGCAGCCAAGATTTTCCAGGGGACTATGGCTACACCTTC.

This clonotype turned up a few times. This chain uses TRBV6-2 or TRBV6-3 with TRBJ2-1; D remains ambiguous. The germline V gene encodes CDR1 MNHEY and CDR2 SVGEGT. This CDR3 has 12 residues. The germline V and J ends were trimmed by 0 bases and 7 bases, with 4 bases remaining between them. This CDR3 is CASSYSGNEQFF. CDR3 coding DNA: TGTGCCAGCAGTTACTCAGGGAATGAGCAGTTCTTC.

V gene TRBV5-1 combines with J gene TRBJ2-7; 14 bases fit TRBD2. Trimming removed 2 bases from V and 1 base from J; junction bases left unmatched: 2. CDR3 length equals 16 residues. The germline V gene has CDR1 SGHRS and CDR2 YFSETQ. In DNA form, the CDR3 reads TGCGCCAGCAGCTTCGGGACTAGCGGGGGATCCTACGAGCAGTACTTC. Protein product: CASSFGTSGGSYEQYF.

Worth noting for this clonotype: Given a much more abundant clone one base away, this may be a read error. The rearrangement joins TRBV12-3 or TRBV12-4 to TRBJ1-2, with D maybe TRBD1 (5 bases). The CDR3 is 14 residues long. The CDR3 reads CASSIDGGGYGCTF. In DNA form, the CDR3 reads TGTGCCAGCAGTATTGACGGGGGGGGATACGGCTGCACCTTC.

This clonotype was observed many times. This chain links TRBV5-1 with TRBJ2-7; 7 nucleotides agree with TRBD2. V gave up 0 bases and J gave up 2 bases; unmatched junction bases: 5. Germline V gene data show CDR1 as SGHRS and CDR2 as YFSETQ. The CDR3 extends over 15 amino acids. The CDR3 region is CASSLDQAGPYEQYF. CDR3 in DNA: TGCGCCAGCAGCTTGGACCAAGCGGGGCCCTACGAGCAGTACTTC.

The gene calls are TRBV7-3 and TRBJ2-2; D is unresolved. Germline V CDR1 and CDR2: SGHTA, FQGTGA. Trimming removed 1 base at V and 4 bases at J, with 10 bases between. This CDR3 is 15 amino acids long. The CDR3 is CASSLMGFTTGELFF. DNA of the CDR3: TGTGCCAGCAGCTTAATGGGGTTTACCACCGGGGAGCTGTTTTTT.

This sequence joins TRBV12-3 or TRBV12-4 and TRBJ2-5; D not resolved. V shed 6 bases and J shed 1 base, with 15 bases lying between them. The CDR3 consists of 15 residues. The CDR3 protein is CASSPWWAGQETQYF. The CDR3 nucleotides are TGTGCCAGCAGCCCTTGGTGGGCCGGCCAAGAGACCCAGTACTTC.

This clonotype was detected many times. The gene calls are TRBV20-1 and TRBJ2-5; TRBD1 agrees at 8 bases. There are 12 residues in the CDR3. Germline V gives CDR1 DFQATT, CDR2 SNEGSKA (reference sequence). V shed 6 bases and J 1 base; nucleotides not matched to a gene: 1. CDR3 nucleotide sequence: TGCAGTGCCGGACAGGGCCAAGAGACCCAGTACTTC. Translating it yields CSAGQGQETQYF.

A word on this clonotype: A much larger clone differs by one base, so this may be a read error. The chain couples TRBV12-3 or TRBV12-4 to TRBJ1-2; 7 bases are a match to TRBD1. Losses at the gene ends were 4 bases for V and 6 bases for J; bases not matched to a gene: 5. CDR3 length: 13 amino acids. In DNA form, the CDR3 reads TGTGCCAGCAGTTACCCACAGGGGAATGGCTACACCTTC. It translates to CASSYPQGNGYTF.

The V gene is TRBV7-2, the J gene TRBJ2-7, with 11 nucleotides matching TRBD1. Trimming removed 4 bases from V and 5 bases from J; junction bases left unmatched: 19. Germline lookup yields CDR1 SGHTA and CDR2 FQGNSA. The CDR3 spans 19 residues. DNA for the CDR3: TGTGCCAGCAGCTCCCCCCTCCCGGGACAGGGGGGCGCTTCCCACGAGCAGTACTTC. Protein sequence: CASSSPLPGQGGASHEQYF.

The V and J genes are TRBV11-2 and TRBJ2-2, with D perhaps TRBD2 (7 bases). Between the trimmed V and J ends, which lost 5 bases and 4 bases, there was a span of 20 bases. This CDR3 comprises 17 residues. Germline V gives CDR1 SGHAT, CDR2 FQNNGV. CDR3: CASSPFSGLGGTGELFF. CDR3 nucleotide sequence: TGTGCCAGCAGCCCCTTTAGCGGGTTAGGGGGCACCGGGGAGCTGTTTTTT.

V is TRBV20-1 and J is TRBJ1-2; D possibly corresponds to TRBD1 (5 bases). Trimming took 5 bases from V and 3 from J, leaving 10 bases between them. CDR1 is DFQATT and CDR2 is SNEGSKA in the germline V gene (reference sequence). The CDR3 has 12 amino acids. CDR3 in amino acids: CSARDWDYGYTF. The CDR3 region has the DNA TGCAGTGCTCGGGACTGGGACTATGGCTACACCTTC.

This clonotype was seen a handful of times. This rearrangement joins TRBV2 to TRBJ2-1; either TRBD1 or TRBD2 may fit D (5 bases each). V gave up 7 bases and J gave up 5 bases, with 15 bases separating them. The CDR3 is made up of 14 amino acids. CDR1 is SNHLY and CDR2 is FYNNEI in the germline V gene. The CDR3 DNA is TGTGCCAGCAAAGGTTTGGGGACCAACAATGAGCAGTTCTTC. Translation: CASKGLGTNNEQFF.